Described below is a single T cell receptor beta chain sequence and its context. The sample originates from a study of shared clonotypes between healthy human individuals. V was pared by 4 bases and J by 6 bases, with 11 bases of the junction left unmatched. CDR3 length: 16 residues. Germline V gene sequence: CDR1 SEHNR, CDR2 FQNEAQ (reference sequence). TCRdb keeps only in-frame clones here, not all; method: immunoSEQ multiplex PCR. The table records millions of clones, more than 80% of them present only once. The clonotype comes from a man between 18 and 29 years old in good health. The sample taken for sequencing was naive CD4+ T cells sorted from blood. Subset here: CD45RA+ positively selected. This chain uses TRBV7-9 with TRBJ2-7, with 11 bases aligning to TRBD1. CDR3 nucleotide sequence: TGTGCCAGCAGCTATGACGGCGGACAGGGGGCTCTCGAGCAGTACTTC. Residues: CASSYDGGQGALEQYF.